The entry that follows covers one T cell receptor (beta chain) sequence. Antigen specificity is unknown. A much bigger clone sits one base away, suggesting this may be a read error. The CDR3 totals 12 residues. In germline, CDR1 is DFQATT, CDR2 SNEGSKA (reference sequence). Through a sample-barcoded 5' primer and a J-beta primer mix, a second PCR was run for roughly 7 to 11 cycles. Template switching added a 12-random-nucleotide identifier to every cDNA molecule. A single record per CDR3 protein comes from TCRdb applying MiXCR to the 5' RACE reads. The sample has roughly 1,700,000 distinct CDR3 sequences, roughly 27% seen once. This specimen comes from a study of blood T cells in healthy people across ages. For the study at large: Every two T cells gave about one barcoded beta molecule via template switching. Overall study results and limits: Older age coincided with a roughly linear decline in TCR beta diversity per million T cells.

The chain employs TRBV20-1 and TRBJ1-1, with D maybe TRBD1 (6 bases). The source is a woman aged 25-40 years in good health. What was sequenced was blood. The CDR3 sequence is CRARAPQGEAFF. The CDR3 region has the DNA TGCAGGGCTAGAGCCCCCCAGGGGGAAGCTTTCTTT.